Sequencing of this T cell receptor beta chain was carried out in a study of blood T cell repertoires in COVID-19. Trimming shortened V by 6 bases and J by 5 bases, and 11 bases separated the two germline ends. This CDR3 has 13 residues. Here immunoSEQ multiplex PCR was the method, and the copy in TCRdb shows in-frame clones only, minus some. This sample yields approximately 100,000 clones, of which more than 75% are seen a single time; 2% to 2.5% belongs to the top ten. The sequenced material came from peripheral blood. The genes are TRBV12-3 or TRBV12-4 and TRBJ2-1, with a tentative D call TRBD1 (5 bases). This TCR was sampled from a human donor in a cohort sampled during active COVID-19. The CDR3 DNA reads as TGTGCCAGCAGCGCCCAAGGGGACAATGAGCAGTTCTTC. It is translated as CASSAQGDNEQFF.